This passage covers 11 T cell receptor beta chains from one sample sequenced in a study of T cells in women clearing cervical HPV infection (dated by TCRdb to the late 2010s). The library relied on the immunoSEQ multiplex PCR assay. This immuneACCESS table, as held by TCRdb, lists in-frame sequences with V and J called but not all clones. Of the missing ones, under half trace to an unresolved V gene in checked studies; the others have no known cause. The sample's table covers 34,000 or so clones. The biggest ten clones account for roughly 4.2% of the sample. The sequenced sample was blood buffy coat. These receptors all come from a woman aged 18-70 years with a cervical HPV16 infection that either progressed to CIN3+ or cleared (not recorded which).

Notes on this clone: The read falls 3 residues short of the CDR3 end, and the missing part is taken from the germline J gene. V usage is TRBV7-2 and J usage is TRBJ2-3, with TRBD2 matching over 7 bases. V shed 2 bases, J shed 6 bases, and the junction held 2 bases outside the gene matches. The CDR3 runs to 13 residues. Per germline, CDR1 SGHTA and CDR2 FQGNSA. The DNA read from the CDR3 is TGTGCCAGCAGCTTATCCGGGGGGGATACG. Translation gives CASSLSGGDT. The complete CDR3 sequence is CASSLSGGDTQYF.

Of note for this clone: With the read ending 3 residues before the CDR3 end, the germline J gene is used to fill in that end. The chain couples TRBV7-2 to TRBJ1-6; D possibly corresponds to TRBD1 (5 bases). This CDR3 is built from 14 residues. The V and J ends lost 1 base and 10 bases respectively, with 11 bases between them. Germline V gives CDR1 SGHTA, CDR2 FQGNSA. The DNA read from the CDR3 is TGTGCCAGCAGCTTAGAGAAGGGGAACTCACCC. Translated, it gives CASSLEKGNSP. The whole CDR3 is CASSLEKGNSPLHF.

Of note for this clone: The read stops 3 residues short of the end of the CDR3; the missing end is completed from the germline J gene. The V call is TRBV19, the J call TRBJ2-2; possibly TRBD2 for D (6 bases). Germline values: CDR1 LNHDA, CDR2 SQIVND (reference sequence). The CDR3 consists of 15 residues. CDR3 region: CASTPLGDGGSPLFF. The CDR3 DNA, read in part, is TGTGCCAGTACCCCCCTTGGAGACGGAGGGTCACCG.

This clone counts as medium-sized by frequency. The missing CDR3 end, 3 residues past where the read stops, is filled in from the germline J gene. The chain employs TRBV6-2 or TRBV6-3 and TRBJ1-4; 7 bases line up with TRBD1. The CDR3 runs 13 residues. The germline V gene encodes CDR1 MNHEY and CDR2 SVGEGT. The DNA read from the CDR3 is TGTGCCAGCAGCCGCATGCACGGGACAGAA. Protein sequence: CASSRMHGTE. The full-length CDR3 reads as CASSRMHGTELFF.

CDR3 in amino acids: CASSGSGYGQYF. The CDR3 bases that were read are TGTGCCAGCAGCGGTTCGGGGTATGGT. The rearrangement joins TRBV2 to TRBJ2-4; D possibly corresponds to TRBD2 (5 bases). The read halts 3 residues ahead of the CDR3 end, with the missing end drawn from the germline J gene. CDR1 and CDR2 from the germline V gene are SNHLY and FYNNEI. There are 12 residues in the CDR3.

In the case of this clone: The CDR3 end falls 3 residues outside the read, so it is completed with the germline J gene. Distinct nucleotide sequences in the sample also encode this CDR3. The J gene is TRBJ1-1, the V gene TRBV20-1, with a tentative D call TRBD1 (6 bases). Germline V gives CDR1 DFQATT, CDR2 SNEGSKA (reference sequence). The CDR3 consists of 14 residues. The CDR3 bases that were read are TGCAGTGCCTTACCGGCAGCACAGGGAGACGAG. It encodes CSALPAAQGDE. The full CDR3 is CSALPAAQGDEAFF.

Notes on this clone: The read is 3 residues too short to cover the CDR3 end, so that end is filled in from the germline J gene. The rearrangement joins TRBV19 to TRBJ1-2, with 9 bases lining up with TRBD1. The CDR3 is 14 residues long. Germline CDR1 reads LNHDA; CDR2 reads SQIVND (reference sequence). CDR3 DNA (partial): TGTGCCACCTCACCGGGACAGGGAGTTGTGGGC. This sequence encodes CATSPGQGVVG. The entire CDR3 is CATSPGQGVVGYTF.

In regard to this clone: The read finishes 3 residues shy of the CDR3 end, and the germline J gene is used to complete it. The chain recombines TRBV20-1 with TRBJ1-1, with a tentative D call TRBD1 (6 bases). The V end lost 5 bases, the J end lost 1 base, and 14 bases lay between the germline ends. This CDR3 is built from 14 residues. In germline, CDR1 is DFQATT, CDR2 SNEGSKA (reference sequence). Partial CDR3 DNA: TGCAGTGCTCGGGCGGGGGCGAAGAACACTGAA. Translation gives CSARAGAKNTE. The complete CDR3 reads CSARAGAKNTEAFF.

Notes on this clone: From the germline J gene comes the end of the CDR3, since the read stops 3 residues before it. V and J are TRBV7-2 and TRBJ1-2; maybe TRBD1 (5 bases). This CDR3 is built from 14 residues. Germline V gene sequence: CDR1 SGHTA, CDR2 FQGNSA. The CDR3 bases that were read are TGTGCCAGCAGCTTCGGGCAGGGATCCTACGAC. Its protein is CASSFGQGSYD. The complete CDR3 reads CASSFGQGSYDYTF.

In the case of this clone: The CDR3 extends 3 residues past the end of the read, so its final part is completed from the germline J gene. The chain combines TRBV2 with TRBJ2-3; a weak D match, TRBD1 (6 bases). This CDR3 is built from 15 residues. CDR1 and CDR2 (germline): SNHLY, FYNNEI. V was cut by 6 bases and J by 0 bases, with 13 bases left in between. The CDR3 protein is CASSTGTTSTDTQYF. CDR3 bases read: TGTGCCAGCAGCACCGGGACAACTAGCACAGATACG.

To note about this clone: The sequence runs out 3 residues before the end of the CDR3; the remainder is reconstructed from the germline J gene. The chain is built from TRBV5-1 and TRBJ2-2, with a weak D call TRBD2 (7 bases). Per germline, CDR1 SGHRS and CDR2 YFSETQ. The CDR3 totals 16 residues. CDR3 in amino acids: CASSGGASSGANVLFF. The part of the CDR3 DNA that was read is TGCGCCAGCAGCGGGGGGGCCTCCTCTGGGGCCAACGTG.